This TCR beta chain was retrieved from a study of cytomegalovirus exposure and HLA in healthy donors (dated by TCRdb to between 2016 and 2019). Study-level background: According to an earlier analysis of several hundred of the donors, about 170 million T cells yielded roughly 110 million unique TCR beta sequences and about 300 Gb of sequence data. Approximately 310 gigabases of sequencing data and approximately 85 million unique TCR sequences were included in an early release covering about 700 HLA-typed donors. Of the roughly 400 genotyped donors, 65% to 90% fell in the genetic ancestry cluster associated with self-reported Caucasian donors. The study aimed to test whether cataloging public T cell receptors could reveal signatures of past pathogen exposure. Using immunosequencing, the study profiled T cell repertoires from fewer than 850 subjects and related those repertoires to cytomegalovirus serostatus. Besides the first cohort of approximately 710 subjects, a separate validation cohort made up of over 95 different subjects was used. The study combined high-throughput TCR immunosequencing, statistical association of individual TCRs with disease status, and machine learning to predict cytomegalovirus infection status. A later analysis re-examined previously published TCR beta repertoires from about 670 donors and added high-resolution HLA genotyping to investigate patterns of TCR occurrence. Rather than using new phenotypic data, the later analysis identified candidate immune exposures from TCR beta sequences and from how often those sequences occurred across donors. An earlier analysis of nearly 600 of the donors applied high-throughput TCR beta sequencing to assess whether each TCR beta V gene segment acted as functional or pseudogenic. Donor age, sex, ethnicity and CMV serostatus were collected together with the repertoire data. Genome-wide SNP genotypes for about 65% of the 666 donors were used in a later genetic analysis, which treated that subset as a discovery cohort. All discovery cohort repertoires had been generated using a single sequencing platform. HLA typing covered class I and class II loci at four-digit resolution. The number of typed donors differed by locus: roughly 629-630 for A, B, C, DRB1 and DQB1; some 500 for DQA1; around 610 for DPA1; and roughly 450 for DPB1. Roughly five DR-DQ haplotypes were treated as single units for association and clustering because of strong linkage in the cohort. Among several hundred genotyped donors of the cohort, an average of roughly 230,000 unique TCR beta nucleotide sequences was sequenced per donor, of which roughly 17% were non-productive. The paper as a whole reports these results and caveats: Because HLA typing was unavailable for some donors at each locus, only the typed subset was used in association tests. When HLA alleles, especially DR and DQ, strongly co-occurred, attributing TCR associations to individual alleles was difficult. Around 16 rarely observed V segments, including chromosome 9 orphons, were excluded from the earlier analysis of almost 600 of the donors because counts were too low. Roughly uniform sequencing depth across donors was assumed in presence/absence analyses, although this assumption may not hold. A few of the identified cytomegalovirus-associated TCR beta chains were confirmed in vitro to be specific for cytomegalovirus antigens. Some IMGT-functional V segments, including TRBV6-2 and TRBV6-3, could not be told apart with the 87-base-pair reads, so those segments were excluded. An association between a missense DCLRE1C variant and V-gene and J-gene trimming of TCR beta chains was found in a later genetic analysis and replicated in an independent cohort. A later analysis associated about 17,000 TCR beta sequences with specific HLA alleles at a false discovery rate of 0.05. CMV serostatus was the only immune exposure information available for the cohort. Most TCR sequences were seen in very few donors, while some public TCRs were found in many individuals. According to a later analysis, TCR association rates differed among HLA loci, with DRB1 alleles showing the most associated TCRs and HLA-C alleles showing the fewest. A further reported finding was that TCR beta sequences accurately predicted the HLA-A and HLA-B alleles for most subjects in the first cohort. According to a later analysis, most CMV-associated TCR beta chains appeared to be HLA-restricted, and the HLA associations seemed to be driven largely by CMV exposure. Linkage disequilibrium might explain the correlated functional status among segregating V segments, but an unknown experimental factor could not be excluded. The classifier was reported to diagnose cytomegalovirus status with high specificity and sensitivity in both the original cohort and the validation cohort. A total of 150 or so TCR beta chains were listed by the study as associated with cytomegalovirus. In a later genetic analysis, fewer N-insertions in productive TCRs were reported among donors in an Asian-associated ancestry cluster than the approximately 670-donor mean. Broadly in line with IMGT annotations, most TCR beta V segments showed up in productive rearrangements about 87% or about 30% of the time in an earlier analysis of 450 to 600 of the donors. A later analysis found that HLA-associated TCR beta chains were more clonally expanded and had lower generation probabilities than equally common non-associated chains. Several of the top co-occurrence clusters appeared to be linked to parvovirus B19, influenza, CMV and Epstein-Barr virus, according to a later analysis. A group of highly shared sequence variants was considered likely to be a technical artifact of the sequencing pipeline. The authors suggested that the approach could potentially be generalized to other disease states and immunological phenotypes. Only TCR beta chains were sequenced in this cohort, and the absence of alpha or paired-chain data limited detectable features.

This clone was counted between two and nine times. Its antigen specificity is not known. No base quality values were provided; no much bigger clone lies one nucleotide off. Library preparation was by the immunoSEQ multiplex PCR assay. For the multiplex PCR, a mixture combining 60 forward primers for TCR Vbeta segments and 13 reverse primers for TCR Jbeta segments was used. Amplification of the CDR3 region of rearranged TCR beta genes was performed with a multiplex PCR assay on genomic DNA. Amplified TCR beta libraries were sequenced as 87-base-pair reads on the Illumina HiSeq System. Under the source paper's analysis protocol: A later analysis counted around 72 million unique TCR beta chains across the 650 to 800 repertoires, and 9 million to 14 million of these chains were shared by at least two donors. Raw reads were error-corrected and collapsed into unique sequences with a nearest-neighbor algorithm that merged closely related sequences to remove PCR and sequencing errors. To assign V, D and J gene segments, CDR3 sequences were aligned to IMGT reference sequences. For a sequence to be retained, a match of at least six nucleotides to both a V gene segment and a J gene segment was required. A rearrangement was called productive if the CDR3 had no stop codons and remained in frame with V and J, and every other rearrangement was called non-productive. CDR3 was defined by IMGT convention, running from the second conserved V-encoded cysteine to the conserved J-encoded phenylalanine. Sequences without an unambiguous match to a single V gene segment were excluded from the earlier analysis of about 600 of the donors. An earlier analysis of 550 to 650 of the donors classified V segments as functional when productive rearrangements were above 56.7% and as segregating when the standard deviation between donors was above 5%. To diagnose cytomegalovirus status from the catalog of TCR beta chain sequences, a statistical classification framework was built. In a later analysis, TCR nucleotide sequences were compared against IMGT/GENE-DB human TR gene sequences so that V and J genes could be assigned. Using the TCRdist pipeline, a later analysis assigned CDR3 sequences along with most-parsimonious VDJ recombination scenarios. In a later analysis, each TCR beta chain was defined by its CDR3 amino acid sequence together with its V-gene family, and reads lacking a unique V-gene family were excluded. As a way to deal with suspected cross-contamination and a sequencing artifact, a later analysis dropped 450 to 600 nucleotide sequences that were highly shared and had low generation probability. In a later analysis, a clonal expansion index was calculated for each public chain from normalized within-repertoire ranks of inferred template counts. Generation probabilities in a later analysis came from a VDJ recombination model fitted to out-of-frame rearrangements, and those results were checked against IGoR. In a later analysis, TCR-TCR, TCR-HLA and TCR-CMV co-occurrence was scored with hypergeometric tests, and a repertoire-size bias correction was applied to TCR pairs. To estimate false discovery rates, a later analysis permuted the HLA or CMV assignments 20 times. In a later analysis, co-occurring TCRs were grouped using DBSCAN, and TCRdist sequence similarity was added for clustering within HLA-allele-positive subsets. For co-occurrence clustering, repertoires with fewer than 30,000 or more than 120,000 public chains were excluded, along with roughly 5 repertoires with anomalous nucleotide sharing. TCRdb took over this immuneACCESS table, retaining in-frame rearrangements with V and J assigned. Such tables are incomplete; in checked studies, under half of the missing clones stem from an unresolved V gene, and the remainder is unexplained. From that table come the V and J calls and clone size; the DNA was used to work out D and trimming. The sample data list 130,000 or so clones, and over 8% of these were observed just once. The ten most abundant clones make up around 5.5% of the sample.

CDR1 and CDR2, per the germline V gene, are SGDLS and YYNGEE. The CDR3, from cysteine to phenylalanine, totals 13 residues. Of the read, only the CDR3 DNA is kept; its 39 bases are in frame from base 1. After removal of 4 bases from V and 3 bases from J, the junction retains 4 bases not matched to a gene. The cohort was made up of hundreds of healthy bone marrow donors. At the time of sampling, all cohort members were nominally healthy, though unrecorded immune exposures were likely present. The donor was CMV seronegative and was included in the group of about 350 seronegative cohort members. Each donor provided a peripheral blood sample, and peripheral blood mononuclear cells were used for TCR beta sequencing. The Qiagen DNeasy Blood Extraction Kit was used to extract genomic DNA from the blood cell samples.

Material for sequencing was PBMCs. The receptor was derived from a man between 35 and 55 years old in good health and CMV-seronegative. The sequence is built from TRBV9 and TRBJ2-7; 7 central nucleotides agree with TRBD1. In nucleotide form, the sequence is TGTGCCAGCAGCTTCCGACAGGGCTACGAGCAGTACTTC. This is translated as CASSFRQGYEQYF.